The T cell receptor (beta chain) described here comes from a study of shared clonotypes between healthy human individuals. Produced via immunoSEQ multiplex PCR; TCRdb's table is partial and in-frame only. The sample has roughly 2 million clones, approximately 95% seen once. This clone was observed a single time. The CDR3 runs 14 residues. J was trimmed by 10 bases and V by 5 bases; bases with no gene match: 10. The germline gives CDR1 MNHNS, CDR2 SASEGT. The chain uses TRBV6-1 and TRBJ2-1; 8 nucleotides agree with TRBD1. What was sequenced was naive CD4+ T cells sorted from blood. Regarding subset: CD45RA+ positively selected. The source is a man between 18 and 29 years old in good health. The CDR3 DNA reads as TGTGCCAGCAGTCCCGGGACAGGTTCGGGGGAGCAGTTCTTC. Protein sequence: CASSPGTGSGEQFF.